This TCR beta chain comes out of a study of blood T cell repertoires in COVID-19. This CDR3 region has 13 residues. In germline, CDR1 is MGHDK, CDR2 SYGVNS. Trimming left V 2 bases short and J 4 bases short, with 6 bases between. Profiling relied on immunoSEQ multiplex PCR, and the TCRdb table lists in-frame clones only, not all of them. Seen here are 60,000 or so clones, 87% observed once, and the top ten hold less than 7%. This receptor was obtained from a man aged 55 to 70 with active or convalescent COVID-19. Specimen: peripheral blood. This chain links TRBV25-1 with TRBJ1-3; no clear D. CDR3 sequence reads: CASSEPTGNTIYF. CDR3 sequence (DNA): TGTGCCAGCAGTGAACCGACAGGAAACACCATATATTTT.